The rows below give T cell receptor beta chains drawn from one sample of a study of blood T cell repertoires in COVID-19. Clones were sequenced by immunoSEQ multiplex PCR, and TCRdb holds only the in-frame ones, with some missing. There are approximately 74,000 clones in the sample; around 88% occur only once, and roughly 1.9% lies in the top ten. The sequencing input was peripheral blood. Receptors were obtained from an elderly woman with active or convalescent COVID-19. Both conserved end residues are part of each CDR3. Each record gives: D gene, J gene, V gene, clone size, CDR3 DNA, CDR3 protein. A D gene is named only where the DNA matches it firmly. Not every row has a clone size; where given, it reads once, few, many or a size class.

d_gene: .
j_gene: TRBJ2-1
v_gene: TRBV25-1
abundance: .
CDR3nt: TGTGCCAGCAGTGAAAAGGGGGAAACAGGTGAGCAGTTCTTC
CDR3aa: CASSEKGETGEQFF

d_gene: .
j_gene: TRBJ2-7
v_gene: TRBV5-4
abundance: .
CDR3nt: TGTGCCAGCAGCGTAGGGGGGGGCCGCTCCTACGAGCAGTACTTC
CDR3aa: CASSVGGGRSYEQYF

d_gene: TRBD1
j_gene: TRBJ1-1
v_gene: TRBV6-5
abundance: .
CDR3nt: TGTGCCAGCAGTTACTCCGACAGGGGGCCTGAAGCTTTCTTT
CDR3aa: CASSYSDRGPEAFF

d_gene: TRBD1
j_gene: TRBJ1-4
v_gene: TRBV5-1
abundance: .
CDR3nt: TGCGCCAGCAGCTTGGGACAGGGGGCGCGAGCTAATGAAAAACTGTTTTTT
CDR3aa: CASSLGQGARANEKLFF

d_gene: .
j_gene: TRBJ1-2
v_gene: TRBV20-1
abundance: .
CDR3nt: TGCAGTGCTAGTGGAGTGGTTGGCTATGGCTACACCTTC
CDR3aa: CSASGVVGYGYTF

d_gene: .
j_gene: TRBJ1-2
v_gene: TRBV12-3/TRBV12-4
abundance: few
CDR3nt: TGTGCCAGCAGTTTAACCGGACTGAGGGGCTACACCTTC
CDR3aa: CASSLTGLRGYTF

d_gene: TRBD1
j_gene: TRBJ2-7
v_gene: TRBV5-5
abundance: .
CDR3nt: TGTGCCAGCAGCTTGGGACAGGGGGCGAGATACGAGCAGTACTTC
CDR3aa: CASSLGQGARYEQYF

d_gene: .
j_gene: TRBJ2-5
v_gene: TRBV29-1
abundance: .
CDR3nt: TGCAGCGTTGTCGGGGGGCGGGAGACCCAGTACTTC
CDR3aa: CSVVGGRETQYF

d_gene: .
j_gene: TRBJ1-5
v_gene: TRBV15
abundance: .
CDR3nt: TGTGCCACCAGCAGAGATCTGTTACGGCGGAGCAATCGGCCCCAGCATTTT
CDR3aa: CATSRDLLRRSNRPQHF

d_gene: TRBD2
j_gene: TRBJ2-1
v_gene: TRBV7-9
abundance: .
CDR3nt: TGTGCCAGCAGCCGGCGCATAGCGGGGCCCTTCTCCTCCTACAATGAGCAGTTCTTC
CDR3aa: CASSRRIAGPFSSYNEQFF

d_gene: .
j_gene: TRBJ2-6
v_gene: TRBV21-1
abundance: .
CDR3nt: TGTGCCAGCAGCAAAGTTGAGACAGTCAGCTCTGGGGCCAACGTCCTGACTTTC
CDR3aa: CASSKVETVSSGANVLTF

d_gene: .
j_gene: TRBJ2-3
v_gene: TRBV6-5
abundance: .
CDR3nt: TGTGCCAGCAACACCCGGGGACACCGCACAGATACGCAGTATTTT
CDR3aa: CASNTRGHRTDTQYF

d_gene: .
j_gene: TRBJ1-4
v_gene: TRBV7-6
abundance: .
CDR3nt: TGTGCCAGCAATCTCCTAGGTCCTAATGAAAAACTGTTTTTT
CDR3aa: CASNLLGPNEKLFF

d_gene: TRBD1
j_gene: TRBJ1-1
v_gene: TRBV29-1
abundance: .
CDR3nt: TGCAGCGTTGGGGGACAGGGTGAGACTGAAGCTTTCTTT
CDR3aa: CSVGGQGETEAFF

d_gene: .
j_gene: TRBJ1-2
v_gene: TRBV10-2
abundance: .
CDR3nt: TGCGCCAGCAGTGAGCCCAGTGCCTATGGCTACACCTTC
CDR3aa: CASSEPSAYGYTF

d_gene: TRBD2
j_gene: TRBJ2-3
v_gene: TRBV7-3
abundance: .
CDR3nt: TGTGCCAGCAGCCCTTTGGGTCTCGCGGGAGGCACAGATACGCAGTATTTT
CDR3aa: CASSPLGLAGGTDTQYF